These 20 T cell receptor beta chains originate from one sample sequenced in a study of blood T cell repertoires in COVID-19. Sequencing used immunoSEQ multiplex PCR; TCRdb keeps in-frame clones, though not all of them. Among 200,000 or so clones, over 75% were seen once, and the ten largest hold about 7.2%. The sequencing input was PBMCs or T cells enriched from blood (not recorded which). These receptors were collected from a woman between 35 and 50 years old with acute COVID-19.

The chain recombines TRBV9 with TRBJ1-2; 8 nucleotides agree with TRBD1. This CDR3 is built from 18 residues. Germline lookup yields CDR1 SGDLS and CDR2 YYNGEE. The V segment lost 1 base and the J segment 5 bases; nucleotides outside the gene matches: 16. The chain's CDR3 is CASSVFWQGAPPGYGYTF. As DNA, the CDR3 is TGTGCCAGCAGCGTATTTTGGCAGGGGGCGCCCCCAGGGTATGGCTACACCTTC.

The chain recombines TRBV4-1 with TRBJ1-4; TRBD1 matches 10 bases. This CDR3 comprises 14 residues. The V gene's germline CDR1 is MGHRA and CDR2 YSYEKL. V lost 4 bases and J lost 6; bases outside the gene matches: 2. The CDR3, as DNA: TGCGCCAGCAGCCTCGGGACAGGGGATGAAAAACTGTTTTTT. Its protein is CASSLGTGDEKLFF.

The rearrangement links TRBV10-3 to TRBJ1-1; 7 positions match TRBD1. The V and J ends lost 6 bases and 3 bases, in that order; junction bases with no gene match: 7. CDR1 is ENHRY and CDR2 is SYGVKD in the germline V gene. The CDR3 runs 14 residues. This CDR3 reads CAISAGTEYTEAFF. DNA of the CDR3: TGTGCCATCAGCGCCGGGACAGAATACACTGAAGCTTTCTTT.

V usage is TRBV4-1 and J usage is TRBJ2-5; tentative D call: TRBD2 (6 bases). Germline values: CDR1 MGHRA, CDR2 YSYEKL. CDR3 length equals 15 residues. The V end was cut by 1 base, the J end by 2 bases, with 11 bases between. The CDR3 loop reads CASSQVSSEQETQYF. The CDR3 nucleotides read TGCGCCAGCAGCCAAGTTTCTAGCGAGCAAGAGACCCAGTACTTC.

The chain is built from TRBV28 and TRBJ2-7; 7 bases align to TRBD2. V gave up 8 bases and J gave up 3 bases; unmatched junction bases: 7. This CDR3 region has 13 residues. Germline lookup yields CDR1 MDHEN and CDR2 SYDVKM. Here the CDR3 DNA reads TGTGCCAGCGGACTAGGCCCTCTCTACGAGCAGTACTTC. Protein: CASGLGPLYEQYF.

CDR3 in amino acids: CASTKTGGNEQYF. The DNA of the CDR3 is TGTGCCAGCACCAAGACAGGGGGCAACGAGCAGTACTTC. The V gene is TRBV6-5, the J gene TRBJ2-7; TRBD1 agrees at 10 bases. Unmatched junction bases numbered 5, after V lost 7 bases and J lost 5 bases. Germline V gene data show CDR1 as MNHEY and CDR2 as SVGAGI. CDR3 size: 13 residues.

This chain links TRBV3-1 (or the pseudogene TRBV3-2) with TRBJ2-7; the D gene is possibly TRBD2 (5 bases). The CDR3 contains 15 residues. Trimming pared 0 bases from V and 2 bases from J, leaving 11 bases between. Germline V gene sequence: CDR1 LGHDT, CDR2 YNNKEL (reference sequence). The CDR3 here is CASSQEVGNTYEQYF. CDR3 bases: TGTGCCAGCAGCCAAGAAGTCGGGAACACCTACGAGCAGTACTTC.

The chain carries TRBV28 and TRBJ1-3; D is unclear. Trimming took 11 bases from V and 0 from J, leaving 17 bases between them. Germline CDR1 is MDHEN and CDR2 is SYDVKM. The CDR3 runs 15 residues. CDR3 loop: CAAEGGLNSGNTIYF. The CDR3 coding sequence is TGTGCCGCCGAGGGAGGGCTGAACTCTGGAAACACCATATATTTT.

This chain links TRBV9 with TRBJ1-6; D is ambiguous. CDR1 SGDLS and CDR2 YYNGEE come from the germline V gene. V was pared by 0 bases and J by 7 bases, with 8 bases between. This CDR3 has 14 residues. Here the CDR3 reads CASSVGFGNSPLHF. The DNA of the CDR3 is TGTGCCAGCAGCGTAGGGTTCGGGAATTCACCCCTCCACTTT.

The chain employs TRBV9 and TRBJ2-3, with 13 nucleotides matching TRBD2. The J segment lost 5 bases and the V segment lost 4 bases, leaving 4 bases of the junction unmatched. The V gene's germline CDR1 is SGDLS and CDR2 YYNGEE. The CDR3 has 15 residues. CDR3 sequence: CASSSGTSGKDTQYF. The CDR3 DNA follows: TGTGCCAGCAGCTCCGGGACTAGCGGGAAAGATACGCAGTATTTT. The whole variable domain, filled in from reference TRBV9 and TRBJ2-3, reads DSGVTQTPKHLITATGQRVTLRCSPRSGDLSVYWYQQSLDQGLQFLIQYYNGEERAKGNILERFSAQQFPDLHSELNLSSLELGDSALYFCASSSGTSGKDTQYFGPGTRLTVL.

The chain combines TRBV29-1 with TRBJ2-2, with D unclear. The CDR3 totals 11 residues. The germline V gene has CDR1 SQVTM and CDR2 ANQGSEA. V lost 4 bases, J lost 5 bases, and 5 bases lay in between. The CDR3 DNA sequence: TGCAGCGTTGCCCAGACCGGGGAGCTGTTTTTT. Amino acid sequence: CSVAQTGELFF.

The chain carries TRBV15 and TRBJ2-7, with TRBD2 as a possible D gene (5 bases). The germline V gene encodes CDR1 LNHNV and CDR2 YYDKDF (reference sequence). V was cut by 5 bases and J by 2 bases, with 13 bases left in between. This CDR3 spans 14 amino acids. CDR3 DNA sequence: TGTGCCACCAGCGGCGCGGGTGAAACCTACGAGCAGTACTTC. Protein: CATSGAGETYEQYF.

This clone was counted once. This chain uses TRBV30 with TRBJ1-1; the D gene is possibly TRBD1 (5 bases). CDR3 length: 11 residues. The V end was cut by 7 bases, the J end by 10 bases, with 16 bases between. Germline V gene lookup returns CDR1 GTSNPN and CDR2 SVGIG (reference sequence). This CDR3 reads CASKGGTRAFF. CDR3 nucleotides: TGTGCCTCCAAGGGCGGGACTCGAGCTTTCTTT. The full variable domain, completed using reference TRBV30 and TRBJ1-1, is SQTIHQWPATLVQPVGSPLSLECTVEGTSNPNLYWYRQAAGRGLQLLFYSVGIGQISSEVPQNLSASRPQDRQFILSSKKLLLSDSGFYLCASKGGTRAFFGQGTRLTVV.

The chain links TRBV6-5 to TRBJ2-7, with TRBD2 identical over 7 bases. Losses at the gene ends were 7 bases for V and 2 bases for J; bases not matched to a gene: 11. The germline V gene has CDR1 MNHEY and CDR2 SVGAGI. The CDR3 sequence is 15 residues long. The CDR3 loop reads CASIRSGTDTYEQYF. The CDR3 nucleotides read TGTGCCAGCATTCGGAGCGGGACTGATACCTACGAGCAGTACTTC.

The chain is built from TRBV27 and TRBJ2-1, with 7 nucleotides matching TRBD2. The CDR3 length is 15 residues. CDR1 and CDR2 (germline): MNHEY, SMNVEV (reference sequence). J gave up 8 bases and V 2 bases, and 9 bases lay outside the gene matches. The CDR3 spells CASSLLGGDFDEQFF. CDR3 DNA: TGTGCCAGCAGTTTACTTGGGGGGGATTTCGATGAGCAGTTCTTC.

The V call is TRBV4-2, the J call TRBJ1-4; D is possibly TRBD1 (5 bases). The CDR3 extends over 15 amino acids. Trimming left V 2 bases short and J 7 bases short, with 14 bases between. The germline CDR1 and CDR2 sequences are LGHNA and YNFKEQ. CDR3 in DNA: TGTGCCAGCAGCCAACTTCAGGGCTCTCGTGAAAAACTGTTTTTT. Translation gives CASSQLQGSREKLFF.

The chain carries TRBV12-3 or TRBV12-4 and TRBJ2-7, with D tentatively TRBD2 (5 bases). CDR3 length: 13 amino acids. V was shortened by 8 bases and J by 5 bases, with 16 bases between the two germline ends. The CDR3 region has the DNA TGTGCCAGCGCGTCCCCCGGAGGAGACGAGCAGTACTTC. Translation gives CASASPGGDEQYF.

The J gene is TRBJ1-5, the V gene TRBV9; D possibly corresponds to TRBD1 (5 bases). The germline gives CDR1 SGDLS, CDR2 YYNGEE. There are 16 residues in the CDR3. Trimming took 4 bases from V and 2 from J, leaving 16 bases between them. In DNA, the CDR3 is TGTGCCAGCAGCCCCAGCGGGGACGGCCGCAATCAGCCCCAGCATTTT. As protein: CASSPSGDGRNQPQHF.

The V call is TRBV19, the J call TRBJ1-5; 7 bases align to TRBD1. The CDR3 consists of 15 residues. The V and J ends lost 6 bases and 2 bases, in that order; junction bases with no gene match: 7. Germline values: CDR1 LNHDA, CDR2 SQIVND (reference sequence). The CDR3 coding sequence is TGTGCCAGTAGAACAGGGGATTGGGGCAATCAGCCCCAGCATTTT. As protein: CASRTGDWGNQPQHF.

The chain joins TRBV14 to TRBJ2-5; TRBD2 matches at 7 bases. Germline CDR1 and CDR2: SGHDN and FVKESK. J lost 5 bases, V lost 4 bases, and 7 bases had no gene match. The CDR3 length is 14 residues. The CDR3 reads CASSRGLVGETQYF. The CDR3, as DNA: TGTGCCAGCAGCCGCGGACTAGTCGGGGAGACCCAGTACTTC.